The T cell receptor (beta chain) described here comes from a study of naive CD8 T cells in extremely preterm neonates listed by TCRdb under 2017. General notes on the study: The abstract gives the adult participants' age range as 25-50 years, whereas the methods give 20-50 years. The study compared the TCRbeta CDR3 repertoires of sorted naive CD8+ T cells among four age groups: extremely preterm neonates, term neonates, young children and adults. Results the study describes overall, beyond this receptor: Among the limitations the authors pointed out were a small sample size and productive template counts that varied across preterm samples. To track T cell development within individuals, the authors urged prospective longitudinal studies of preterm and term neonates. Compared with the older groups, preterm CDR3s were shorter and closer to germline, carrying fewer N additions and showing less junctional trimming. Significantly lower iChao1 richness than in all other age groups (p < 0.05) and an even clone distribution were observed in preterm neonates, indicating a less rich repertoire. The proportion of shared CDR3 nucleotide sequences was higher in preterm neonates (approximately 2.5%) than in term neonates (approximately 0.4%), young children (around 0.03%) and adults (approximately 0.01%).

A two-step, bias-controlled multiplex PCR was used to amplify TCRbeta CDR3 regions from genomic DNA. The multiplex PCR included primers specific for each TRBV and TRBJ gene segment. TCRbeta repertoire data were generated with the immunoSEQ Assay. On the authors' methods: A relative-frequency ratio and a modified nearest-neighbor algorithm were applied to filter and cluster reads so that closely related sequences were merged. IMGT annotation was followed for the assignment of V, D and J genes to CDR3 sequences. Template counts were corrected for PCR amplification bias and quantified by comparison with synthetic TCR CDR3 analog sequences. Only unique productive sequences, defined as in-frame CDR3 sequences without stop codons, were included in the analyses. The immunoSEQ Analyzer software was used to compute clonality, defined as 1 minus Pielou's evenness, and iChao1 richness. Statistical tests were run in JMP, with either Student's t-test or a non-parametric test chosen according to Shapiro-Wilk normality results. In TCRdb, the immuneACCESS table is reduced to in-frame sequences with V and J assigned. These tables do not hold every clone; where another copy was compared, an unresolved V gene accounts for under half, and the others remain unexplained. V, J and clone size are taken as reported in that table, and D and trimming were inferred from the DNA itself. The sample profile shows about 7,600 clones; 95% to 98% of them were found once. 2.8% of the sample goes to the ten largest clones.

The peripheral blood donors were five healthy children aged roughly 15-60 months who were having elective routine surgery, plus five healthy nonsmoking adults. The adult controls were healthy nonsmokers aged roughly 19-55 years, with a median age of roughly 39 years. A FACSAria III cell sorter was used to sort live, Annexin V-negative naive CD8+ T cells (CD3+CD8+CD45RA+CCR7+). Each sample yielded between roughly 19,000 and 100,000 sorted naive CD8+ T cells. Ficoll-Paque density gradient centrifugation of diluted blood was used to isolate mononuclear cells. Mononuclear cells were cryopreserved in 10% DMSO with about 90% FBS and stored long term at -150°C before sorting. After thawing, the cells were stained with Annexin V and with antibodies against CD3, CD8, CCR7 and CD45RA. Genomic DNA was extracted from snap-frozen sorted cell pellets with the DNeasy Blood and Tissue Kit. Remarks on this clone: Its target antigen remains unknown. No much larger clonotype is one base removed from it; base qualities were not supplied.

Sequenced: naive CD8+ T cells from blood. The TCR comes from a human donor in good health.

The CDR3: CASSLGPGQGLVQPQHF. The sequenced DNA: TGTGCCAGCAGCTTGGGACCGGGACAGGGTTTGGTTCAGCCCCAGCATTTT. The rearranged segments are TRBV5-5 and TRBJ1-5, and 9 bases in between align with TRBD1. The germline V end is reduced by 0 bases and the J end by 6 bases; junction bases left unmatched: 10. Based on the germline V gene (reference sequence), the CDR1 and CDR2 sequences are SGHKS and YYEKEE. The CDR3 goes from the cysteine to the phenylalanine over 17 residues. Here the CDR3 DNA is all that survives: 51 bases in frame from base 1.